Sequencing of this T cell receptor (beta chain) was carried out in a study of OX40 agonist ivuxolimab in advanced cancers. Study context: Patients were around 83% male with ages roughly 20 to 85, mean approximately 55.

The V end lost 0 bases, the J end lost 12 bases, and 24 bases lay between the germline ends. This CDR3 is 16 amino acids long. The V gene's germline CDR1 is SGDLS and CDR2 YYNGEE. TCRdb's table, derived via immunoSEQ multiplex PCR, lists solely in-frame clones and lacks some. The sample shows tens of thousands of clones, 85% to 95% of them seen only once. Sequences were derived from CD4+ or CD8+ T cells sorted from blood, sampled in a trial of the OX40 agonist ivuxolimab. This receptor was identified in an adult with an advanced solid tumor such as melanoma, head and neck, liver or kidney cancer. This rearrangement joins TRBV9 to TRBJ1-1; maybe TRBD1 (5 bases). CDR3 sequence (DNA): TGTGCCAGCAGCGTAGAGTCGGAGGGGACGCACACAGCACCTTTCTTT. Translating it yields CASSVESEGTHTAPFF.